These T cell receptor beta chains were read from a single sample in a study of cytotoxic CD8 clonotypes in ibrutinib-treated CLL. Assay used: immunoSEQ multiplex PCR; TCRdb lists only in-frame clones, some missing. Here the sample spans some 80,000 clones, roughly 77% being singletons. The specimen was PBMCs, collected after 12 months of ibrutinib treatment. These receptors were obtained from a human donor with chronic lymphocytic leukemia. The CDR3 runs from the conserved cysteine through the conserved F or W. The D gene is left open where the match is weak. Some rows mark clone size as missing; the rest say once, few, many or name a class of expanded clone.

v_call	j_call	d_call	clone_size	cdr3_nt	cdr3_aa
TRBV5-1	TRBJ2-1	NA	NA	TGCGCCAGCAGCAGGATCCCCCCGGTAAATGAGCAGTTCTTC	CASSRIPPVNEQFF
TRBV29-1	TRBJ1-1	TRBD1	NA	TGCAGCGGGCACAGGGGGAGTACTGAAGCTTTCTTT	CSGHRGSTEAFF
TRBV10-3	TRBJ2-1	NA	NA	TGTGCCATCAGGAGCGTCGCGGATGAGCAGTTCTTC	CAIRSVADEQFF
TRBV2	TRBJ2-3	TRBD1	NA	TGTGCCAGCAGTCCGGGACAGGGGACAGATACGCAGTATTTT	CASSPGQGTDTQYF
TRBV19	TRBJ2-1	TRBD2	NA	TGTGCCAGTAGTACCCGGCGGGGACTAGCGGGGAATGAGCAGTTCTTC	CASSTRRGLAGNEQFF
TRBV9	TRBJ2-1	NA	NA	TGTGCCAGCAGCGTAATTGGGAGCTCCTACAATGAGCAGTTCTTC	CASSVIGSSYNEQFF
TRBV5-1	TRBJ1-5	NA	once	TGCGCCAGCAGCTTGGACGGGGGAAATAGCAATCAGCCCCAGCATTTT	CASSLDGGNSNQPQHF
TRBV10-3	TRBJ2-6	TRBD2	NA	TGTGCCATCAGGCCGGGAGGTTCGGGGGCCAACGTCCTGACTTTC	CAIRPGGSGANVLTF
TRBV7-3	TRBJ2-1	TRBD1	NA	TGTGCCAGCAGCTTGGACAGGGTTAAGGGTGAGCAGTTCTTC	CASSLDRVKGEQFF
TRBV5-4	TRBJ1-3	NA	NA	TGTGCCAGCAGCCGCCCCGGGGAGGGCTCTGGAAACACCATATATTTT	CASSRPGEGSGNTIYF
TRBV11-2	TRBJ1-4	NA	few	TGTGCCAGCACCGAGGGGGGTGGAGGTGAAAAACTGTTTTTT	CASTEGGGGEKLFF
TRBV7-2	TRBJ2-5	NA	NA	TGTGCCAGCAGCCTCCCCCAAGAGACCCAGTACTTC	CASSLPQETQYF
TRBV6-1	TRBJ2-7	TRBD2	once	TGTGCCAGCAGTGCGGGACTAGCGGGCTCCTACGAGCAGTACTTC	CASSAGLAGSYEQYF
TRBV5-1	TRBJ2-6	TRBD1	NA	TGCGCCAGCAGCTCGGGACAGGCCTCTGGGGCCAACGTCCTGACTTTC	CASSSGQASGANVLTF
TRBV29-1	TRBJ1-2	NA	once	TGCAGCGTTGAGGGGGACACCTTC	CSVEGDTF
TRBV5-4	TRBJ2-7	NA	NA	TGTGCCAGCACCGGGGAGGACAGGAGCTACGAGCAGTACTTC	CASTGEDRSYEQYF
TRBV7-2	TRBJ1-6	NA	NA	TGTGCCAGCAGCTTAGCCCAGGGGCCCCCCTATAATTCACCCCTCCACTTT	CASSLAQGPPYNSPLHF
TRBV7-2	TRBJ1-6	NA	NA	TGTGCCAGCAGCCCCCCGTGGGGCACCCTCCACTTT	CASSPPWGTLHF
TRBV19	TRBJ1-1	TRBD1	many	TGTGCCAGTAGTATTGGGACAGGGGGCACTGAAGCTTTCTTT	CASSIGTGGTEAFF
TRBV7-3	TRBJ2-2	NA	NA	TGTGCCAGCAGCTTAAGCCCGGGCACCGGGGAGCTGTTTTTT	CASSLSPGTGELFF
TRBV29-1	TRBJ1-1	NA	once	TGCAGCGTTGACCCCCTGGGGGGGGGCACTGAAGCTTTCTTT	CSVDPLGGGTEAFF
TRBV2	TRBJ2-7	NA	NA	TGTGCCAGCAGTGGGGGGTCACTTTCCTACGAGCAGTACTTC	CASSGGSLSYEQYF
TRBV19	TRBJ2-1	NA	NA	TGTGCCAGTAGGCGGGTTGAGCAGTTCTTC	CASRRVEQFF
TRBV25-1	TRBJ1-2	NA	NA	TGTGCCAGCAGCGCTACCGCTAGAGGGGAGAGGCATGGCTACACCTTC	CASSATARGERHGYTF
TRBV6-6	TRBJ1-1	NA	NA	TGTGCCACCCTCAGGGGCTCGAACACTGAAGCTTTCTTT	CATLRGSNTEAFF
TRBV19	TRBJ2-7	NA	few	TGTGCCAGTAGTGAGGGCAGTCTCGGGGAGCAGTACTTC	CASSEGSLGEQYF